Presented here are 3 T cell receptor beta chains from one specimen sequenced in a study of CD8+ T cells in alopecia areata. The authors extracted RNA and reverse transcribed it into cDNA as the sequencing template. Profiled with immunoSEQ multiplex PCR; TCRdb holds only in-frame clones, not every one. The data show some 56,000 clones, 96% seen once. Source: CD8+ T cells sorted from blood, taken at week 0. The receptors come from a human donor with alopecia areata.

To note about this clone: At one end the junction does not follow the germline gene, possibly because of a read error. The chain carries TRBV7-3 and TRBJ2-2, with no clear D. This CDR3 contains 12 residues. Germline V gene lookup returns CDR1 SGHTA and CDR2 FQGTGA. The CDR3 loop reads CASGFLTGELFF. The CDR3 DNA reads TGTGCCAGCGGCTTTCTTACCGGGGAGCTGTTTTTT.

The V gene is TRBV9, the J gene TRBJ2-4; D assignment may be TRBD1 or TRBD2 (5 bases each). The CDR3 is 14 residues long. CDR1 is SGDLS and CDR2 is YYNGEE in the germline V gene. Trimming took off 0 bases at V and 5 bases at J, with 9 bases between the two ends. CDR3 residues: CASSVDGAENIQYF. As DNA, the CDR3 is TGTGCCAGCAGCGTAGACGGGGCCGAAAACATTCAGTACTTC.

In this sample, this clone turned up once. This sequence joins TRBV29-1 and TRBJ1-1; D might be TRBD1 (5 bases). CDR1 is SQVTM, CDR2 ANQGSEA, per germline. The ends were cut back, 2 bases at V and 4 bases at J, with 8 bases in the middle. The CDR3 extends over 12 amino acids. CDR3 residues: CSVELRGTEAFF. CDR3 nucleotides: TGCAGCGTTGAATTGAGGGGCACTGAAGCTTTCTTT. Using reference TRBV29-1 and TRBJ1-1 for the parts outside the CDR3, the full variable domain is SAVISQKPSRDICQRGTSLTIQCQVDSQVTMMFWYRQQPGQSLTLIATANQGSEATYESGFVIDKFPISRPNLTFSTLTVSNMSPEDSSIYLCSVELRGTEAFFGQGTRLTVV.